The TCR beta chain described here comes from a study of neurological immune-mediated disorders. In the study overall: Of the roughly 35 patients who had multiple sclerosis, roughly 31 had the relapsing-remitting form and 3 had the secondary progressive form. Study conclusions and caveats: One related-CDR3 cluster, which may be a signature, held the repertoires of 18 of 34 multiple sclerosis patients after phylogenetic grouping.

The cDNA was synthesized by 5'RACE incorporating 10-nucleotide random UMIs. TCRdb ran MiXCR on the 5' RACE reads and lists one entry per CDR3 protein. The sample yields 78,000 or so distinct CDR3 sequences, about 5.2% seen once. The CDR3 length is 14 residues. The V end lost 2 bases, the J end lost 2 bases, and 11 bases lay between the germline ends. Germline V gene data show CDR1 as DFQATT and CDR2 as SNEGSKA (reference sequence). With respect to this clonotype: The antigen remains unidentified.

J is TRBJ2-3 and V is TRBV20-1, with TRBD2 as a possible D gene (6 bases). The sequenced material came from PBMCs. The clonotype was recovered from a woman in her thirties with multiple sclerosis. CDR3 amino acids: CSARPAGLTDTQYF. The CDR3 DNA reads as TGCAGTGCTAGACCAGCGGGCCTCACAGATACGCAGTATTTT.